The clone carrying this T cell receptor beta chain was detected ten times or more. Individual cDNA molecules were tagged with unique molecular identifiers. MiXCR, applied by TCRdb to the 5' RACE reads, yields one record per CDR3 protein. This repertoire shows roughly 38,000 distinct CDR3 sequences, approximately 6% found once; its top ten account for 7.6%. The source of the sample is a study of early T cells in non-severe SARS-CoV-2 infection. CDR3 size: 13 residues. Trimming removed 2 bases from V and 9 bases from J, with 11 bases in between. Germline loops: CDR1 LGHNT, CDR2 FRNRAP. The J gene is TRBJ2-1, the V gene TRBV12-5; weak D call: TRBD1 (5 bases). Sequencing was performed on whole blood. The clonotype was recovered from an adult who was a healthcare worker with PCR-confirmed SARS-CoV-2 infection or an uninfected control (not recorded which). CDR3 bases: TGTGCTAGTGGTTTGACCCAAGGGGCTGAGCAGTTCTTC. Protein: CASGLTQGAEQFF.